This T cell receptor beta chain was captured by sequencing in a study of post-analysis software for immune sequencing data. Findings and limits, study-wide: In patients, roughly five TRBV segments were more frequent than in controls, with TRBV5-6, TRBV5-1 and TRBV20-1 among them.

The authors incorporated unique molecular identifiers into the TCR beta cDNA libraries. Some 500,000 cDNA molecules were obtained per 1 to 10 million input T cells. TCRdb re-analysed the PCR reads in MiXCR, keeping a single row per CDR3 protein. The sample lists roughly 400,000 distinct CDR3 sequences, approximately 38% occurring once. This clonotype was seen a handful of times. The antigen is undetermined. V lost 4 bases to trimming and J lost 0 bases, with 18 bases between them. Germline values: CDR1 MDHEN, CDR2 SYDVKM. The CDR3 covers 17 residues. The chain links TRBV28 to TRBJ1-2; D call uncertain. The origin of this receptor is a girl aged 2-10 years with multiple sclerosis. Input material: blood. The CDR3 spells CASSSGGSDLANYGYTF. CDR3 coding DNA: TGTGCCAGCAGTTCGGGAGGCAGCGACTTAGCTAACTATGGCTACACCTTC.